This T cell receptor (beta chain) was identified during a study of blood T cell repertoires in COVID-19. Background on the study: From the United States, Italy and Spain came samples of acute and convalescent COVID-19. PBMCs, B-cell-depleted T cells, or T cells provided the cDNA or gDNA that made up the material.

Original processing methods: Counts of nucleated cells, estimated from reference gene primer amplification, were obtained. Libraries were prepared by immunoSEQ multiplex PCR; TCRdb keeps only in-frame clonotypes and omits some of them. From that table come the V and J calls and clone size; the DNA was used to work out D and trimming. The sample shows 130,000 to 150,000 clones, roughly 90% of them seen only once. This CDR3 comprises 15 residues. Germline CDR1 reads SNHLY; CDR2 reads FYNNEI. Trimming cost V 3 bases and J 4 bases, with 13 bases left between them. The sample comprised peripheral blood. This TCR derives from a human donor in a cohort sampled during active COVID-19. The V and J genes are TRBV2 and TRBJ1-3; maybe TRBD1 (6 bases). DNA for the CDR3: TGTGCCAGCAGTGAGGGGGCGAGGATGGGAAACACCATATATTTT. This encodes CASSEGARMGNTIYF.